The rows below give T cell receptor beta chains drawn from one sample of a study of OX40 agonist ivuxolimab in advanced cancers. Some clones are missing from TCRdb's copy, which holds only in-frame ones; the method was immunoSEQ multiplex PCR. Of under 90,000 clones in the sample, less than 95% were seen once. Material: CD4+ or CD8+ T cells sorted from blood, obtained in a trial of the OX40 agonist ivuxolimab. These TCRs come from an adult with an advanced solid tumor such as melanoma, head and neck, liver or kidney cancer. Both conserved end residues are part of each CDR3. Each record gives: J gene, V gene, D gene, clone size, CDR3 DNA, CDR3 protein. The D gene is left open where the match is weak. Clone sizes are given selectively: once, few, many, or a class where the clone is expanded.

TRBJ1-1 | TRBV19 | - | few | TGTGCCAGTAGTATGGGCCAGGGTTTCACTGAAGCTTTCTTT | CASSMGQGFTEAFF
TRBJ2-5 | TRBV5-5 | TRBD2 | - | TGTGCCAGCAGCCAGGGACTAGGGAACCAAGAGACCCAGTACTTC | CASSQGLGNQETQYF
TRBJ2-7 | TRBV9 | - | - | TGTGCCAGCAGCGTAGAGCAGGGGTCCTACGAGCAGTACTTC | CASSVEQGSYEQYF
TRBJ2-7 | TRBV7-2 | TRBD2 | - | TGTGCCAGCAGCTCCAGTCCAGCGGGGTACTACGAGCAGTACTTC | CASSSSPAGYYEQYF
TRBJ1-1 | TRBV9 | TRBD1 | - | TGTGCCAGCAGCGTAGTCGGACAGGTAAACACTGAAGCTTTCTTT | CASSVVGQVNTEAFF
TRBJ2-4 | TRBV4-1 | - | - | TGCGCCAGCAGCCAAGACAGGGAGGAGCTAGCCAAAAACATTCAGTACTTC | CASSQDREELAKNIQYF
TRBJ2-6 | TRBV21-1 | - | - | TGTGCCAGCAGCAAAGTAGGCGGCAGGGCTGGGGCCAACGTCCTGACTTTC | CASSKVGGRAGANVLTF
TRBJ2-7 | TRBV11-1 | - | - | TGTGCCAGCAGCTCGACCGTGTTAGTTGAGCAGTACTTC | CASSSTVLVEQYF
TRBJ1-1 | TRBV5-1 | - | - | TGCGCCAGCAGGAAAGGCCCCGACAACACTGAAGCTTTCTTT | CASRKGPDNTEAFF
TRBJ2-7 | TRBV7-2 | - | - | TGTGCCAGCAGCTTAAATCAGTCCCCCCAGTACTTC | CASSLNQSPQYF
TRBJ1-5 | TRBV19 | - | - | TGTGCCAGTAGTAGACAAGGCAATCAGCCCCAGCATTTT | CASSRQGNQPQHF
TRBJ2-7 | TRBV11-3 | - | - | TGTGCCAGCGAGGAGCGGACCGGGTACGAGCAGTACTTC | CASEERTGYEQYF
TRBJ2-7 | TRBV5-1 | - | few | TGCGCCAGCAGCCCAGGGGTTCTGGGGGAGCAGTACTTC | CASSPGVLGEQYF
TRBJ2-3 | TRBV5-4 | TRBD2 | - | TGTGCCAGCAGTCCCGGACTAGCGGACACAGATACGCAGTATTTT | CASSPGLADTDTQYF
TRBJ2-2 | TRBV4-3 | TRBD2 | - | TGCGCCAGCAGCCAGGGAGGGAGCGGGGAGCTGTTTTTT | CASSQGGSGELFF
TRBJ2-3 | TRBV2 | TRBD2 | - | TGTGCCAGCAGCTACGGGGGACTAGCGGGAAGGGAGGGCACAGATACGCAGTATTTT | CASSYGGLAGREGTDTQYF
TRBJ2-7 | TRBV7-2 | - | - | TGTGCCAGCAGCTTCGGCGGGATAGCGGCCTACGAGCAGTACTTC | CASSFGGIAAYEQYF
TRBJ1-2 | TRBV28 | TRBD1 | many | TGTGCCAGCAGTCGGACAGGGGGATATGGCTACACCTTC | CASSRTGGYGYTF
TRBJ1-2 | TRBV28 | - | - | TGTGCCAGCAGTTTAGACGCTGGACGGGTCTCTGGCTACACCTTC | CASSLDAGRVSGYTF
TRBJ1-2 | TRBV28 | - | - | TGTGCCAGCAGTGGCCAGGCCAGCTACACCTTC | CASSGQASYTF
TRBJ1-1 | TRBV6-6 | - | - | TGTGCCAGCAGTTACTCCTCCCTGTTTTCTGGGGCTTTCTTT | CASSYSSLFSGAFF
TRBJ1-1 | TRBV29-1 | - | - | TGCAGCGTTGAGGCCCTTCAGGGAACTGAAGCTTTCTTT | CSVEALQGTEAFF
TRBJ1-3 | TRBV28 | - | - | TGTGCCAGCAGGGCCCAGGGAGGAAACACCATATATTTT | CASRAQGGNTIYF
TRBJ2-1 | TRBV7-2 | - | - | TGTGCCAGCAGCCCAAGGGGGCGGGAGAGCTCCTACAATGAGCAGTTCTTC | CASSPRGRESSYNEQFF
TRBJ1-1 | TRBV28 | TRBD1 | few | TGTGCCAGCAGTTCTGTTCGACAGGGGACCACTGAAGCTTTCTTT | CASSSVRQGTTEAFF
TRBJ2-7 | TRBV11-3 | - | - | TGTGCCAGCAGCTCCGTGAGTTGGGGCGAGCAGTACTTC | CASSSVSWGEQYF
TRBJ2-7 | TRBV5-1 | TRBD2 | - | TGCGCCAGCAGCTCCGGGACTAGCGGGAGCCGCTACGAGCAGTACTTC | CASSSGTSGSRYEQYF
TRBJ2-3 | TRBV5-1 | TRBD2 | once | TGCGCCAGCAGCTTAAGCCTAGCGGGGGCACCCAGCCGCACAGATACGCAGTATTTT | CASSLSLAGAPSRTDTQYF
TRBJ1-2 | TRBV7-9 | TRBD1 | - | TGTGCCAGCAGCCCCCCCATCAGACAGGGGGATTATGGCTACACCTTC | CASSPPIRQGDYGYTF
TRBJ2-7 | TRBV9 | TRBD2 | - | TGTGCCAGCAGCGTAGCTAGCGGGAGTTTTGACGAGCAGTACTTC | CASSVASGSFDEQYF
TRBJ1-4 | TRBV7-9 | - | - | TGTGCCAGCAGCTCGGGACTGACGGGCCAACGGGATGAAAAACTGTTTTTT | CASSSGLTGQRDEKLFF
TRBJ2-1 | TRBV6-5 | TRBD2 | - | TGTGCCAGCACCCGCGGGGGGTCCTACAATGAGCAGTTCTTC | CASTRGGSYNEQFF
TRBJ2-5 | TRBV28 | TRBD2 | - | TGTGCCAGCAGCGCCGGGGGGGCCAGTTACGGGACCCAGTACTTC | CASSAGGASYGTQYF
TRBJ2-2 | TRBV7-6 | TRBD2 | - | TGTGCCAGCAGCACCACTAGCGGGAGGGGCACCGGGGAGCTGTTTTTT | CASSTTSGRGTGELFF
TRBJ1-2 | TRBV5-8 | - | - | TGTGCCAGCAGCTTGGTCAGGGGTAAGGGCTACACCTTC | CASSLVRGKGYTF
TRBJ1-2 | TRBV5-1 | TRBD1 | - | TGCGCCAGCAGCTTGGTAGACAGGGAATATGGCTACACCTTC | CASSLVDREYGYTF
TRBJ2-5 | TRBV7-6 | TRBD2 | once | TGTGCCAGCAGCTTAGGGACTAGCCAAGAGACCCAGTACTTC | CASSLGTSQETQYF
TRBJ2-7 | TRBV2 | TRBD2 | - | TGTGCCAGCAGTCTCCACTTAGCGGGAGCGACCTACGAGCAGTACTTC | CASSLHLAGATYEQYF
TRBJ2-1 | TRBV7-2 | - | - | TGTGCCAGCAGCTTAAGACTAGCCTACAATGAGCAGTTCTTC | CASSLRLAYNEQFF
TRBJ1-1 | TRBV5-4 | - | - | TGTGCCAGCAGCTTGAGTATGAACACTGAAGCTTTCTTT | CASSLSMNTEAFF
TRBJ1-4 | TRBV2 | - | - | TGTGCCAGCAGCCCGGACACCGCAACTAATGAAAAACTGTTTTTT | CASSPDTATNEKLFF
TRBJ2-1 | TRBV19 | TRBD1 | - | TGTGCCAGTAGGAGGACAGGGGGGGGAAATGAGCAGTTCTTC | CASRRTGGGNEQFF
TRBJ2-1 | TRBV7-2 | TRBD1 | - | TGTGCCAGCAGCCACCCCGGGACAGGGTATCTCCAGGCTGAGCAGTTCTTC | CASSHPGTGYLQAEQFF
TRBJ2-5 | TRBV7-2 | - | - | TGTGCCAGCAGCTTATCGGTTGGAGAGACCCAGTACTTC | CASSLSVGETQYF
TRBJ2-6 | TRBV19 | - | - | TGTGCCAGTAGTATAAAGACGGCCTCTGGGGCCAACGTCCTGACTTTC | CASSIKTASGANVLTF
TRBJ2-1 | TRBV29-1 | - | - | TGCAGCGTTGACGGGGGGCCTACGGGGTTCTTC | CSVDGGPTGFF
TRBJ2-1 | TRBV18 | - | - | TGTGCCAGCTCACCACAGCTAACTGTTGGGAATGAGCAGTTCTTC | CASSPQLTVGNEQFF
TRBJ2-1 | TRBV6-5 | - | - | TGTGCCAGCAGCTACCAGGGGGGGGCCTACAATGAGCAGTTCTTC | CASSYQGGAYNEQFF
TRBJ1-5 | TRBV19 | TRBD1 | - | TGTGCCAGTAGGCCGGGACAGGGCATTTCTCTTAGCAATCAGCCCCAGCATTTT | CASRPGQGISLSNQPQHF
TRBJ2-7 | TRBV7-2 | - | - | TGTGCCAGCAGCTTGAGTAGCGCGCTCTCCTACGAGCAGTACTTC | CASSLSSALSYEQYF
TRBJ1-1 | TRBV6-5 | - | - | TGTGCCAGCAGCCAAAATCGGGGGAACACTGAAGCTTTCTTT | CASSQNRGNTEAFF
TRBJ2-4 | TRBV28 | - | - | TGTGCCAGCAGTGGCCCGGGTCGGGGGCGCGTGGCCAAAAACATTCAGTACTTC | CASSGPGRGRVAKNIQYF
TRBJ2-7 | TRBV28 | - | - | TGTGCCAGCAGTTTGACAGGAAGGTGGGGAGAGCAGTACTTC | CASSLTGRWGEQYF
TRBJ1-5 | TRBV6-5 | - | - | TGTGCCAGCAGACCCCGGGGGGTCTATCAGCCCCAGCATTTT | CASRPRGVYQPQHF